What follows are 7 T cell receptor beta chains derived from one specimen sequenced in a study of radiotherapy plus CTLA-4 blockade in lung cancer. Method: immunoSEQ multiplex PCR; TCRdb's copy keeps in-frame clones and lacks some. The profile shows approximately 77,000 clones, roughly 80% of them singletons. The sequencing here drew on peripheral blood, taken from a patient treated with radiotherapy plus ipilimumab. Receptor source: a human donor with non-small cell lung cancer who had stable disease on radiotherapy plus ipilimumab.

The V and J genes are TRBV27 and TRBJ1-2; a weak D match, TRBD1 (6 bases). V was shortened by 6 bases and J by 7 bases, with 18 bases between the two germline ends. The germline gives CDR1 MNHEY, CDR2 SMNVEV (reference sequence). The CDR3 totals 14 residues. Here the CDR3 reads CASSFRAQGVGYTF. The CDR3 DNA reads as TGTGCCAGCAGCTTTAGAGCACAGGGTGTTGGCTACACCTTC.

The chain links TRBV5-1 to TRBJ2-5; no reliable D call. Germline values: CDR1 SGHRS, CDR2 YFSETQ. Trimming pared 3 bases from V and 2 bases from J, leaving 11 bases between. This CDR3 region has 14 residues. The CDR3 region is CASSSAGPQETQYF. The CDR3 nucleotides read TGCGCCAGCAGCTCGGCCGGCCCTCAAGAGACCCAGTACTTC.

In this sample, this clone turned up once. This chain joins TRBV14 and TRBJ1-2; 8 nucleotides align to TRBD1. V gave up 1 base and J gave up 4 bases; unmatched junction bases: 5. The germline CDR1 and CDR2 sequences are SGHDN and FVKESK. This CDR3 has 15 amino acids. The CDR3 sequence: CASSQGGQGSYGYTF. DNA of the CDR3: TGTGCCAGCAGCCAAGGCGGACAGGGATCCTATGGCTACACCTTC.

The rearrangement joins TRBV6-1 to TRBJ2-1; 10 nucleotides match TRBD1. After removal of 5 bases from V and 7 bases from J, the junction contained 5 bases not matched to a gene. This CDR3 has 14 residues. Per germline, CDR1 MNHNS and CDR2 SASEGT. The CDR3 DNA reads as TGTGCCAGCAGTCCCGGGACAGGGGCGAATGAGCAGTTCTTC. Its protein is CASSPGTGANEQFF.

The chain couples TRBV30 to TRBJ1-1; D might be TRBD1 (6 bases). CDR3 length: 16 amino acids. V lost 0 bases and J lost 0, with 14 bases in between. CDR1 and CDR2 from the germline V gene are GTSNPN and SVGIG (reference sequence). CDR3 sequence: CAWSVPRGPLNTEAFF. The CDR3 DNA follows: TGTGCCTGGAGTGTCCCCCGGGGGCCCCTGAACACTGAAGCTTTCTTT. The whole variable domain, remainder taken from reference TRBV30 and TRBJ1-1, is SQTIHQWPATLVQPVGSPLSLECTVEGTSNPNLYWYRQAAGRGLQLLFYSVGIGQISSEVPQNLSASRPQDRQFILSSKKLLLSDSGFYLCAWSVPRGPLNTEAFFGQGTRLTVV.

CDR3 in DNA: TGTGCCAGCAGTTACATCGGGACAGGGGGAAACGAGCAGTACTTC. This translates into CASSYIGTGGNEQYF. The chain couples TRBV6-5 to TRBJ2-7; 11 bases are shared with TRBD1. The ends lost 2 bases at V and 5 bases at J; junction bases unmatched: 5. The germline CDR1 and CDR2 sequences are MNHEY and SVGAGI. The CDR3 loop spans 15 amino acids.

The rearrangement joins TRBV29-1 to TRBJ2-3, with 7 bases lining up with TRBD2. The CDR3 has 15 amino acids. J gave up 0 bases and V 4 bases, and 7 bases lay outside the gene matches. Germline values: CDR1 SQVTM, CDR2 ANQGSEA. CDR3 bases: TGCAGCGTTGGAAGCCGGGGGGACAGCACAGATACGCAGTATTTT. Residues: CSVGSRGDSTDTQYF.